This T cell receptor (beta chain) was recovered during a study of shared clonotypes between healthy human individuals. The study, taken as a whole, reports: An effect of sequencing depth on clonotype sharing among donors was expected. The study generally estimated greater richness for naive than memory subsets.

The CDR3 covers 16 residues. V was pared by 4 bases and J by 1 base, with 14 bases between. CDR1 and CDR2 (germline): MNHNY, SVGAGI (reference sequence). CD45RO negativity and positive selection for CCR7 defined naive CD8 cells, a population that excluded terminally differentiated effector memory CD45RA+ cells. Profiled with immunoSEQ multiplex PCR; TCRdb holds only in-frame clones, not every one. The sample holds approximately 1.9 million clones, over 85% seen once. Details on this clone: Its matching antigen is unknown.

The TCR was taken from a man between 18 and 29 years old in good health. Some clones in this sample may be carry-over from other donors' samples. The chain employs TRBV6-6 and TRBJ1-5; a possible D gene is TRBD1 (5 bases). Sequenced: naive CD8+ T cells from PBMCs. CDR3 nucleotides: TGTGCCAGCAGTTCCCTCCCGGGGGGAAGCAATCAGCCCCAGCATTTT. It specifies CASSSLPGGSNQPQHF.